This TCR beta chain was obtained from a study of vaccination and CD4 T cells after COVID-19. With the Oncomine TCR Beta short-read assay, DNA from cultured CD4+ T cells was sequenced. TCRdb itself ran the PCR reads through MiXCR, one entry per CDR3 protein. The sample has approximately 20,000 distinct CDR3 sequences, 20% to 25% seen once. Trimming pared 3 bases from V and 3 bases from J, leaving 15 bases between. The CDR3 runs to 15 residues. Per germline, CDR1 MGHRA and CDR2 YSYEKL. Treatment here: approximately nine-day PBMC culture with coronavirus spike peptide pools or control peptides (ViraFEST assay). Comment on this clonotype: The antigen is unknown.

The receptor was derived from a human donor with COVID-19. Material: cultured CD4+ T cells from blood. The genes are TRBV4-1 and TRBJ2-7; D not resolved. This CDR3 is CASSQAGGVHYEQYF. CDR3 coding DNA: TGCGCCAGCAGCCAGGCCGGTGGGGTACACTACGAGCAGTACTTC.